The present TCR beta chain was sequenced within a study of cytomegalovirus exposure and HLA in healthy donors. Turning to the study itself: A subsequent analysis reported that the 120 or so validation repertoires were produced on the same platform that had also been used for the roughly 670 first-cohort repertoires.

TCRdb's copy holds only in-frame clones and misses some; the assay was immunoSEQ multiplex PCR. Of about 120,000 clones in the sample, 70% to 90% were seen once. Material: PBMCs. The receptor was isolated from a woman between 18 and 29 years old in good health and CMV-seronegative.

The CDR3 nucleotides are TGTGCCAGCATAAGGCAGGGGGGGAACACCGGGGAGCTGTTTTTT. Protein product: CASIRQGGNTGELFF. The gene calls are TRBV2 and TRBJ2-2, with D possibly TRBD1 on 7 matching bases. Germline V lookup: CDR1 SNHLY, CDR2 FYNNEI. The length of the CDR3 is 15 residues. The V and J ends lost 7 bases and 1 base respectively, with 13 bases between them. The whole variable domain, remainder taken from reference TRBV2 and TRBJ2-2, is EPEVTQTPSHQVTQMGQEVILRCVPISNHLYFYWYRQILGQKVEFLVSFYNNEISEKSEIFDDQFSVERPDGSNFTLKIRSTKLEDSAMYFCASIRQGGNTGELFFGEGSRLTVL.